Listed below are T cell receptor beta chains from one sample, sequenced in a study of cytomegalovirus exposure and HLA in healthy donors. Sequencing was performed with immunoSEQ multiplex PCR; in TCRdb, only in-frame clones are kept and a portion is missing. This table has 250,000 to 350,000 clones, 70% to 90% appearing once. The sample consisted of PBMCs. The source of these receptors is a woman aged 18-30 years in good health and CMV-seronegative. The conserved cysteine and the conserved F or W are not part of the CDR3 here. Fields, in order: V gene, J gene, CDR3 protein.

V: TRBV27
J: TRBJ1-2
CDR3: ASSFTGLRSNYGYT

V: TRBV6-5
J: TRBJ1-1
CDR3: ASSYLGASAF

V: TRBV2
J: TRBJ2-4
CDR3: ASSQTSGGAKNIQY

V: TRBV6-6
J: TRBJ1-2
CDR3: ASRDDRVTYGYT

V: TRBV15
J: TRBJ2-1
CDR3: ATSRAGLAGQF

V: TRBV7-9
J: TRBJ1-2
CDR3: SSSLGGAVYGYT

V: TRBV19
J: TRBJ2-7
CDR3: ASSSPFAGSYEQY

V: TRBV19
J: TRBJ1-5
CDR3: ASSPWTANQPQH

V: TRBV29-1
J: -
CDR3: SAFMNYEQY

V: TRBV4-1
J: TRBJ2-1
CDR3: ASSPLGLAGNEQF